A selection of T cell receptor beta chains follows, all from one sample in a study of cytomegalovirus exposure and HLA in healthy donors. Only in-frame clones appear in the TCRdb table, and some are missing; sequencing was by immunoSEQ multiplex PCR. The sample includes some 250,000 clones, around 89% seen only once; the top ten take more than 0.35%. The sequenced sample was PBMCs. Every receptor here comes from a woman aged 18-29 years in good health and CMV-seronegative. CDR3s include the opening cysteine and the closing phenylalanine or tryptophan. The D gene is left open where the match is weak. Size tells how often a clone was seen (once, few, many) or the class of an expanded clone, and some rows leave it out.

TRBD1	NA	TRBV19	TRBJ2-1	CASKPGQGNNEQFF
TRBD1	NA	TRBV10-3	TRBJ2-7	CAISESPTGRYEQYF
NA	NA	TRBV5-6	TRBJ1-4	CASSSTVGEKLFF
TRBD1	NA	TRBV5-4	TRBJ1-4	CASSTGQGNEKLFF
TRBD2	NA	TRBV19	TRBJ2-1	CASSSMGLESDEQFF
NA	NA	TRBV5-1	TRBJ2-2	CASRHMGAPTGELFF
TRBD1	NA	TRBV7-9	TRBJ1-2	CASSLGSGQPYGYTF
TRBD2	NA	TRBV7-9	TRBJ2-7	CASSLRTSGSYEQYF
TRBD2	NA	TRBV7-9	TRBJ2-5	CASSLGPLAEETQYF
TRBD2	few	TRBV5-6	TRBJ2-1	CASSFTSGGSSYNEQFF
TRBD1	NA	TRBV6-5	TRBJ2-3	CASSFTQGLDTQYF
NA	NA	TRBV4-3	TRBJ1-2	CASSQGVGGRKSGYTF